A selection of T cell receptor beta chains follows, all from one sample in a study of T-cell memory formation after mild COVID-19. TCRdb reanalysed the 5' RACE reads using MiXCR and keeps one entry per CDR3 protein. Among 560,000 or so distinct CDR3 sequences listed, 15% to 20% were seen once. Input material: PBMCs or a T cell subset sorted from them (not recorded which). These receptors all come from an adult woman who had mild COVID-19 (a few samples of this study predate the infection). Cell type and time point are not known. Both conserved end residues are part of each CDR3. A D gene is named only where the DNA matches it firmly. Size is omitted from some rows. Given values are once, few, many or a class for expanded clones.

D: NA
size: many
V: TRBV6-5
J: TRBJ2-7
DNA: TGTGCCAGCAGTTACCTCTACGAGCAGTACTTC
CDR3: CASSYLYEQYF

D: TRBD2
size: NA
V: TRBV5-6
J: TRBJ2-1
DNA: TGTGCCAGCACCTACTTTAGCGGGAGAATCTACAATGAGCAGTTCTTC
CDR3: CASTYFSGRIYNEQFF

D: NA
size: many
V: TRBV29-1
J: TRBJ2-1
DNA: TGCAGCGTTGATCCGGGTTCGGGGCAGTTCTTC
CDR3: CSVDPGSGQFF

D: NA
size: few
V: TRBV2
J: TRBJ2-3
DNA: TGTGCCAGCAGCTCTAGGTACAGCACAGATACGCAGTATTTT
CDR3: CASSSRYSTDTQYF

D: TRBD2
size: few
V: TRBV4-1
J: TRBJ2-7
DNA: TGCGCCAGCAGCCAGAATCTAGCGGAACTCTCCTACGAGCAGTACTTC
CDR3: CASSQNLAELSYEQYF

D: TRBD2
size: many
V: TRBV18
J: TRBJ2-7
DNA: TGTGCCAGCTCGCAAAGCGGGAGTCATCGCGGCGAGCAGTACTTC
CDR3: CASSQSGSHRGEQYF

D: NA
size: NA
V: TRBV27
J: TRBJ2-7
DNA: TGTGCCAGCAGAAACAGGCTATCCTACGAGCAGTACTTC
CDR3: CASRNRLSYEQYF

D: NA
size: NA
V: TRBV6-1
J: TRBJ1-5
DNA: TGTGCCAGCAGACCTATAGGGAGGGGGAATCAGCCCCAGCATTTT
CDR3: CASRPIGRGNQPQHF

D: NA
size: few
V: TRBV20-1
J: TRBJ2-1
DNA: TGCAGTGCTAGAGATCATCGAAGGGGGGGGTTAGATGAGCAGTTCTTC
CDR3: CSARDHRRGGLDEQFF

D: NA
size: few
V: TRBV27
J: TRBJ2-1
DNA: TGTGCCAGCACCTCCAGGGCGGCGGGTGAGCAGTTCTTC
CDR3: CASTSRAAGEQFF

D: NA
size: NA
V: TRBV25-1
J: TRBJ1-3
DNA: TGTGCCAGCAGTCACAGGGAAAATGGAAACACCATATATTTT
CDR3: CASSHRENGNTIYF

D: NA
size: many
V: TRBV12-3/TRBV12-4
J: TRBJ1-1
DNA: TGTGCCAGCAGCTTTGGGGGGAACACTGAAGCTTTCTTT
CDR3: CASSFGGNTEAFF

D: NA
size: few
V: TRBV7-2
J: TRBJ2-1
DNA: TGTGCCAGCAGCTTAGGGGACAACTCCTACAATGAGCAGTTCTTC
CDR3: CASSLGDNSYNEQFF

D: TRBD1
size: NA
V: TRBV14
J: TRBJ1-5
DNA: TGTGCCAGCAGCCTTACAGGGGCACGCCAGCCCCAGCATTTT
CDR3: CASSLTGARQPQHF

D: TRBD1
size: NA
V: TRBV2
J: TRBJ1-4
DNA: TGTGCCAGCATCAGGGGGATTGCAACTAATGAAAAACTGTTTTTT
CDR3: CASIRGIATNEKLFF

D: TRBD1
size: few
V: TRBV7-8
J: TRBJ1-2
DNA: TGTGCCAGCAGCTTAGGGGACAGGGGTGGCTATGGCTACACCTTC
CDR3: CASSLGDRGGYGYTF

D: NA
size: NA
V: TRBV11-1
J: TRBJ2-5
DNA: TGTGCCAGCAGCTTCGGGGGATCCTGGCCCCAAGAGACCCAGTACTTC
CDR3: CASSFGGSWPQETQYF

D: NA
size: few
V: TRBV19
J: TRBJ2-7
DNA: TGTGCCAGTAGTAAGGGCAGCCATCTAACCCAGCAGTACTTC
CDR3: CASSKGSHLTQQYF

D: TRBD1
size: few
V: TRBV10-3
J: TRBJ1-5
DNA: TGTGCCATCGGATCCGGGACAGGGAGTGGAGGGCCCCAGCATTTT
CDR3: CAIGSGTGSGGPQHF

D: TRBD2
size: NA
V: TRBV4-3
J: TRBJ2-5
DNA: TGCGCCAGCAGCCGGGGCCTAGCGGGAGGTGCCGGCGAGACCCAGTACTTC
CDR3: CASSRGLAGGAGETQYF

D: NA
size: NA
V: TRBV9
J: TRBJ2-1
DNA: TGTGCCAGCAGCCCTCGGAAGGGGTTAGTCGATGAGCAGTTCTTC
CDR3: CASSPRKGLVDEQFF

D: TRBD1
size: NA
V: TRBV3-1
J: TRBJ2-1
DNA: TGTGCCAGCAGCCGGAACAGGGGGCGGGAGAATGAGCAGTTCTTC
CDR3: CASSRNRGRENEQFF

D: NA
size: NA
V: TRBV12-3/TRBV12-4
J: TRBJ1-5
DNA: TGTGCCAGCAGTTTAGACTTCGGGGGACAACAGCCCCAGCATTTT
CDR3: CASSLDFGGQQPQHF

D: NA
size: few
V: TRBV2
J: TRBJ2-3
DNA: TGTGCCAGCAGCGAAGCTCTCGGGACGCAGTATTTT
CDR3: CASSEALGTQYF

D: TRBD2
size: many
V: TRBV9
J: TRBJ2-1
DNA: TGTGCCAGCAGCGTAGACGCGGGAGTTGAGCAGTTCTTC
CDR3: CASSVDAGVEQFF

D: NA
size: few
V: TRBV7-9
J: TRBJ2-7
DNA: TGTGCCAGCAGCTCCGGGATTGGGGAGCAGTACTTC
CDR3: CASSSGIGEQYF

D: NA
size: NA
V: TRBV7-6
J: TRBJ2-7
DNA: TGTGCCAGCAGCTTAGGATGGGGCCTCGGGAACGAGCAGTACTTC
CDR3: CASSLGWGLGNEQYF

D: TRBD2
size: NA
V: TRBV24-1
J: TRBJ2-7
DNA: TGTGCCACCAGTGCCCCCCGGACTAGCGGAACCTCCTACGAGCAGTACTTC
CDR3: CATSAPRTSGTSYEQYF

D: NA
size: few
V: TRBV5-6
J: TRBJ1-4
DNA: TGTGCCAGCAGCTTGAAACAGCCTAATGAAAAACTGTTTTTT
CDR3: CASSLKQPNEKLFF

D: TRBD2
size: few
V: TRBV2
J: TRBJ2-5
DNA: TGTGCCAGCAGGAGAGCGGGAGGGGTTCGGGAGACCCAGTACTTC
CDR3: CASRRAGGVRETQYF

D: TRBD1
size: NA
V: TRBV18
J: TRBJ1-1
DNA: TGTGCCAGCTCACCCCGAGGACAGGCCTTGGGTCAGACTGAAGCTTTCTTT
CDR3: CASSPRGQALGQTEAFF

D: TRBD2
size: many
V: TRBV5-1
J: TRBJ2-7
DNA: TGCGCCAGCAGCTTGCAAGCGGGGTCCTACGAGCAGTACTTC
CDR3: CASSLQAGSYEQYF

D: NA
size: NA
V: TRBV5-1
J: TRBJ1-5
DNA: TGCGCCAGCAGCACCGCGGGGGAACAGCCCCAGCATTTT
CDR3: CASSTAGEQPQHF

D: NA
size: many
V: TRBV7-8
J: TRBJ2-1
DNA: TGTGCCAGCAGCTTAAATTTGAATGAGCAGTTCTTC
CDR3: CASSLNLNEQFF

D: TRBD1
size: NA
V: TRBV7-9
J: TRBJ2-5
DNA: TGTGCCAGCAGCTTCCGGGACAGAGGGACCCAGTACTTC
CDR3: CASSFRDRGTQYF

D: NA
size: NA
V: TRBV4-1
J: TRBJ2-4
DNA: TGCGCCAGCAGCCACACGGGGGATCTAGCCAAAAACATTCAGTACTTC
CDR3: CASSHTGDLAKNIQYF

D: NA
size: NA
V: TRBV4-1
J: TRBJ1-6
DNA: TGCGCCAGCAGCCAAGATGCCTGGCGGGGGGATTCACCCCTCCACTTT
CDR3: CASSQDAWRGDSPLHF

D: TRBD1
size: NA
V: TRBV29-1
J: TRBJ1-2
DNA: TGCAGCGTAACACAGGGGGCTGATTACTATGGCTACACCTTC
CDR3: CSVTQGADYYGYTF

D: NA
size: few
V: TRBV7-2
J: TRBJ2-2
DNA: TGTGCCAGCAGCTTAGCTGACAAGTTGAGCCGGGAGCTGTTTTTT
CDR3: CASSLADKLSRELFF

D: TRBD2
size: many
V: TRBV5-1
J: TRBJ2-2
DNA: TGCGCCAGCAGCCCCAGCGGGAGTTTCAACACCGGGGAGCTGTTTTTT
CDR3: CASSPSGSFNTGELFF